These T cell receptor beta chains were read from a single sample in a study of blood T cell repertoires in COVID-19. Generated by immunoSEQ multiplex PCR, the TCRdb table keeps only in-frame clones and is missing some. The sample includes nearly 70,000 clones, 91% of them seen just once. Sequenced sample: peripheral blood. The receptors were gathered from a man aged 35 to 55 with COVID-19, enrolled during active disease. Both conserved end residues are part of each CDR3. Fields, in order: J gene, CDR3 length, D gene, V gene, CDR3 protein, CDR3 DNA. The D gene is left open where the match is weak.

j_call: TRBJ2-3; cdr3_length: 16; d_call: TRBD2; v_call: TRBV6-2/TRBV6-3; cdr3_aa: CASSFGLAGSTDTQYF; cdr3_nt: TGTGCCAGCAGTTTTGGACTAGCGGGGAGCACAGATACGCAGTATTTT
j_call: TRBJ1-2; cdr3_length: 15; d_call: TRBD1; v_call: TRBV27; cdr3_aa: CASSSAVRQGYGYTF; cdr3_nt: TGTGCCAGCAGTTCGGCCGTTCGACAGGGGTATGGCTACACCTTC
j_call: TRBJ2-7; cdr3_length: 13; d_call: NA; v_call: TRBV6-5; cdr3_aa: CASRTDTTYEQYF; cdr3_nt: TGTGCCAGCCGTACGGACACGACCTACGAGCAGTACTTC
j_call: TRBJ1-2; cdr3_length: 13; d_call: NA; v_call: TRBV19; cdr3_aa: CASTTGSEYGYTF; cdr3_nt: TGTGCCAGTACAACAGGGTCAGAATATGGCTACACCTTC
j_call: TRBJ2-7; cdr3_length: 13; d_call: NA; v_call: TRBV6-5; cdr3_aa: CASKGRHRYEQYF; cdr3_nt: TGTGCCAGCAAGGGGCGACATAGGTACGAGCAGTACTTC
j_call: TRBJ2-5; cdr3_length: 13; d_call: NA; v_call: TRBV7-6; cdr3_aa: CASSTLTSETQYF; cdr3_nt: TGTGCCAGCAGCACTTTGACATCGGAGACCCAGTACTTC
j_call: TRBJ2-2; cdr3_length: 19; d_call: TRBD2; v_call: TRBV19; cdr3_aa: CASSNTGLAVLMGTGELFF; cdr3_nt: TGTGCCAGTAGTAACACAGGACTAGCGGTCCTCATGGGGACCGGGGAGCTGTTTTTT
j_call: TRBJ1-5; cdr3_length: 15; d_call: TRBD1; v_call: TRBV10-3; cdr3_aa: CAIKDRGFVNQPQHF; cdr3_nt: TGTGCCATCAAGGACAGGGGTTTTGTTAATCAGCCCCAGCATTTT
j_call: TRBJ2-7; cdr3_length: 16; d_call: TRBD1; v_call: TRBV7-6; cdr3_aa: CASSLAPGQGVNEQYF; cdr3_nt: TGTGCCAGCAGCTTAGCGCCGGGACAGGGGGTCAACGAGCAGTACTTC
j_call: TRBJ2-4; cdr3_length: 15; d_call: TRBD2; v_call: TRBV27; cdr3_aa: CASSQGGGAKNIQYF; cdr3_nt: TGTGCCAGCAGTCAAGGCGGGGGGGCCAAAAACATTCAGTACTTC
j_call: TRBJ1-6; cdr3_length: 16; d_call: TRBD1; v_call: TRBV5-1; cdr3_aa: CASSQPTGGDNSPLHF; cdr3_nt: TGCGCCAGCAGCCAACCGACAGGGGGAGATAATTCACCCCTCCACTTT